Sequencing of this TCR beta chain was carried out in a study of post-analysis software for immune sequencing data. The study, taken as a whole, reports: Patients carried four or five TRBV segments more frequently than controls did, and TRBV5-6, TRBV5-1 and TRBV20-1 were among them.

This clonotype was seen a single time. The antigen is unknown. One end of the junction fails to match germline, which may point to a read error. Germline lookup yields CDR1 MDHEN and CDR2 SYDVKM. The CDR3 totals 15 residues. Unique molecular identifiers were carried by the TCR beta cDNA libraries. Via MiXCR, TCRdb re-called the PCR reads, giving one row per CDR3 protein. The sample contains hundreds of thousands of distinct CDR3 sequences, roughly 45% of which appear only once. The sequenced material came from blood. The gene calls are TRBV28 and TRBJ2-4; TRBD1 aligns across 9 bases. The clonotype comes from a girl aged 5 to 17 with multiple sclerosis. The CDR3: CACSSPGQGKNIQYF. In nucleotides, the CDR3 is TGTGCCTGCAGTTCCCCGGGACAGGGAAAAAACATTCAGTACTTC.